Listed below are T cell receptor beta chains from one sample, sequenced in a study of cytomegalovirus exposure and HLA in healthy donors. Data came from immunoSEQ multiplex PCR; TCRdb stores just in-frame clones and leaves some out. The sample records fewer than 150,000 clones, 79% being singletons. The sequenced material came from PBMCs. Receptor source: a man aged 40-49 years in good health and CMV-seropositive. Each CDR3 is given with its conserved first and last residue. D genes are given only for firm matches. Clone sizes are given selectively: once, few, many, or a class where the clone is expanded.

v_gene	j_gene	d_gene	len	abundance	CDR3aa	CDR3nt
TRBV2	TRBJ1-5	TRBD1	16	few	CASSGDRGLSNQPQHF	TGTGCCAGCAGCGGGGACAGGGGCCTTAGCAATCAGCCCCAGCATTTT
TRBV2	TRBJ2-3	TRBD2	17	NA	CASIAVGGLTSTDTQYF	TGTGCCAGCATCGCGGTGGGAGGGTTAACTAGCACAGATACGCAGTATTTT
TRBV7-8	TRBJ2-7	NA	13	NA	CASTLPSSYEQYF	TGTGCCAGCACCTTACCTAGCTCCTACGAGCAGTACTTC
TRBV7-2	TRBJ2-7	TRBD1	14	few	CASSKGGQGYEQYF	TGTGCCAGCAGCAAGGGGGGACAGGGCTACGAGCAGTACTTC
TRBV7-2	TRBJ1-2	NA	13	NA	CASSFIPGQILIF	TGTGCCAGCAGTTTCATACCCGGACAGATACTGATCTTC
TRBV5-4	TRBJ2-7	TRBD2	11	NA	CASSLRGEQYF	TGTGCCAGCAGCCTTCGGGGGGAACAGTACTTC
TRBV14	TRBJ2-5	NA	15	NA	CASSQDQGGIETQYF	TGTGCCAGCAGCCAAGACCAGGGGGGTATAGAGACCCAGTACTTC
TRBV5-4	TRBJ1-2	NA	16	NA	CASSLGGQTGGLGYTF	TGTGCCAGCAGCTTGGGGGGCCAGACAGGAGGATTAGGCTACACCTTC
TRBV7-6	TRBJ2-7	NA	16	few	CASSLGGGGEGYEQYF	TGTGCCAGCAGCTTAGGTGGGGGAGGAGAGGGCTACGAGCAGTACTTC
TRBV7-2	TRBJ2-5	NA	14	NA	CASSLRTPQETQYF	TGTGCCAGCAGCTTACGAACACCTCAAGAGACCCAGTACTTC
TRBV14	TRBJ2-1	NA	13	NA	CASSQDLINEQFF	TGTGCCAGCAGCCAAGATTTAATCAATGAGCAGTTCTTC
TRBV6-6	TRBJ2-2	NA	11	NA	CASTEVGELFF	TGTGCCAGCACCGAGGTGGGGGAGCTGTTTTTT
TRBV27	TRBJ2-7	TRBD1	15	NA	CASSETGGLSYEQYF	TGTGCCAGCAGCGAGACAGGGGGGTTATCCTACGAGCAGTACTTC
TRBV7-9	TRBJ2-7	NA	13	few	CASSHSEAYEQYF	TGTGCCAGCAGTCATTCGGAGGCCTACGAGCAGTACTTC
TRBV7-9	TRBJ2-1	NA	11	NA	CASSSTEEQFF	TGTGCCAGCAGCTCAACGGAGGAGCAGTTCTTC
TRBV27	TRBJ2-2	TRBD1	15	few	CASSLRDRVVGELFF	TGTGCCAGCAGTTTAAGGGACAGGGTGGTCGGGGAGCTGTTTTTT
TRBV11-2	TRBJ2-7	NA	12	NA	CASSRTSYEQYF	TGTGCCAGCAGCCGCACAAGCTACGAGCAGTACTTC
TRBV10-3	TRBJ2-1	TRBD2	19	NA	CAISESGRTSGSSYNEQFF	TGTGCCATCAGTGAGTCAGGTAGGACTAGCGGAAGCTCCTACAATGAGCAGTTCTTC
TRBV6-5	TRBJ1-2	NA	14	NA	CASSTWGGGYGYTF	TGTGCCAGCAGCACCTGGGGGGGTGGGTATGGCTACACCTTC
TRBV5-1	TRBJ1-4	NA	15	NA	CASSVELATNEKLFF	TGCGCCAGCAGCGTCGAACTGGCAACTAATGAAAAACTGTTTTTT
TRBV5-1	TRBJ2-3	TRBD1	15	NA	CASSLMTGSTDTQYF	TGCGCCAGCAGCTTAATGACAGGGAGCACAGATACGCAGTATTTT
TRBV19	TRBJ1-3	NA	14	NA	CASRTEFSGNTIYF	TGTGCCAGTAGGACTGAATTCTCTGGAAACACCATATATTTT
TRBV2	TRBJ2-3	NA	15	NA	CASSYIGGEEDTQYF	TGTGCCAGCAGCTATATCGGGGGAGAAGAAGATACGCAGTATTTT
TRBV7-9	TRBJ2-7	NA	16	NA	CASSPARGSEAYEQYF	TGTGCCAGCAGCCCCGCCCGGGGTAGCGAGGCCTACGAGCAGTACTTC
TRBV27	TRBJ1-1	NA	14	NA	CASSINRVDTEAFF	TGTGCCAGCAGTATAAACAGGGTTGATACTGAAGCTTTCTTT
TRBV27	TRBJ1-2	TRBD1	17	NA	CASSLRQGAVRGYGYTF	TGTGCCAGCAGTTTAAGGCAGGGGGCCGTTCGAGGCTATGGCTACACCTTC
TRBV7-6	TRBJ2-2	TRBD1	16	few	CASSLGTGTNTGELFF	TGTGCCAGCAGCTTAGGGACAGGGACGAACACCGGGGAGCTGTTTTTT
TRBV20-1	TRBJ1-1	TRBD1	10	NA	CSQQGNEAFF	TGCAGTCAACAGGGGAATGAAGCTTTCTTT
TRBV15	TRBJ2-1	TRBD2	18	NA	CATSRGQAGLAGRNEQFF	TGTGCCACCAGCAGAGGGCAGGCGGGACTAGCGGGACGTAATGAGCAGTTCTTC
TRBV5-1	TRBJ2-3	NA	15	NA	CASSLSIDRSGVQYF	TGCGCCAGCAGCTTATCGATAGACCGATCAGGCGTGCAGTATTTT
TRBV11-2	TRBJ1-3	NA	14	NA	CASSPLVSGNTIYF	TGTGCCAGTTCCCCTTTAGTCTCTGGAAACACCATATATTTT
TRBV5-1	TRBJ2-2	TRBD2	15	NA	CASSRAGGDTGELFF	TGCGCCAGCAGTCGAGCGGGAGGTGACACCGGGGAGCTGTTTTTT
TRBV4-1	TRBJ1-1	TRBD1	15	NA	CASSQMPGTGTEAFF	TGCGCCAGCAGCCAGATGCCGGGGACAGGAACTGAAGCTTTCTTT
TRBV4-1	TRBJ2-5	NA	13	NA	CASSGLAGETQYF	TGCGCCAGCAGCGGGCTAGCCGGGGAGACCCAGTACTTC
TRBV27	TRBJ2-1	TRBD2	17	medium-sized	CASSLLPAGDSYNEQFF	TGTGCCAGCAGTTTATTACCAGCGGGAGACTCCTACAATGAGCAGTTCTTC
TRBV5-6	TRBJ1-1	TRBD1	14	NA	CASSLAGGRTEAFF	TGTGCCAGCAGCTTGGCAGGGGGTAGAACTGAAGCTTTCTTT
TRBV19	TRBJ2-7	NA	15	NA	CASSIAAESFYEQYF	TGTGCCAGTAGTATAGCCGCGGAGTCTTTCTACGAGCAGTACTTC